This TCR beta chain stems from a study of CD8+CD57+ T cells in acquired aplastic anemia. Across the whole study: Recorded DNA amounts for sorted CD4+ and CD8+ cells had an average of 3.2 ug. The study obtained about 11 million reads on average for CD4+ cells from healthy donors. General study results and limits: With respect to CD8+ Simpson's diversity, patients and controls did not differ significantly. There were twenty-nine CD8+ CDR3 sequences that occurred in both patients and controls.

V lost 7 bases, J lost 1 base, and 10 bases lay in between. CDR3 length: 13 residues. Germline values: CDR1 SGHAT, CDR2 FQNNGV. This clonotype was counted only a few times. What it recognizes is unknown. Template material for TCR beta VDJ and CDR3 profiling consisted of genomic DNA. Each CDR3 protein is one row after TCRdb ran MiXCR on the reads. The data show about 190,000 distinct CDR3 sequences, with 54% seen just once and roughly 15% held by the top ten. Source material: sorted CD4+, CD8+, or CD8+CD57+ T cells (not recorded which) from PBMCs. The rearrangement joins TRBV11-2 to TRBJ2-5; D not resolved. The sequence was obtained from a human donor in good health, serving as a control. The CDR3 sequence is CASKKMVQETQYF. CDR3 DNA: TGTGCCAGCAAGAAGATGGTCCAAGAGACCCAGTACTTC.